These 21 T cell receptor beta chains were all obtained from the same sample, sequenced in a study of brain T cells in children with intractable seizures. The assay was immunoSEQ multiplex PCR, and TCRdb's table has in-frame clones only and misses some. Found here are 80,000 or so clones, more than 75% of them singletons; the top ten hold 24%. The sample in question was peripheral blood, obtained at surgery. The receptors here all came from a girl aged 2-10 years with Rasmussen encephalitis and intractable seizures.

The genes are TRBV30 and TRBJ1-4; 8 bases line up with TRBD1. The length of the CDR3 is 14 residues. The V gene's germline CDR1 is GTSNPN and CDR2 SVGIG (reference sequence). After removal of 1 base from V and 10 bases from J, the junction contained 8 bases not matched to a gene. As DNA, the CDR3 is TGTGCCTGGAGTGGGTCGGGGACAGGACGAAAACTGTTTTTT. Amino acids: CAWSGSGTGRKLFF.

The chain employs TRBV23-1 and TRBJ1-5; D is ambiguous. TRBV23-1 qualifies as an ORF whose function is uncertain. The CDR3 sequence is 15 residues long. Trimming pared 6 bases from V and 5 bases from J, leaving 17 bases between. DNA of the CDR3: TGCGCCAGCAGCCGAGAGCCGCGTGCAGATCAGCCCCAGCATTTT. Translating it yields CASSREPRADQPQHF.

The DNA for the CDR3 is TGTGCCAGCAGGCCGGACCCTCCCAACTATGGCTACACCTTC. Protein: CASRPDPPNYGYTF. V and J are TRBV6-4 and TRBJ1-2; no reliable D call. The CDR3 sequence is 14 residues long. V lost 6 bases to trimming and J lost 2 bases, with 13 bases between them. Germline loops: CDR1 MRHNA, CDR2 SNTAGT.

The chain has TRBV7-3 and TRBJ2-1, with unresolved D. This CDR3 has 13 residues. CDR1 SGHTA and CDR2 FQGTGA come from the germline V gene. V was clipped by 4 bases and J by 8 bases, with 12 bases between them. The CDR3 sequence: CASSSYSGYEQFF. The DNA of the CDR3 is TGTGCCAGCAGCTCCTATTCGGGCTATGAGCAGTTCTTC.

The chain carries TRBV30 and TRBJ2-3, with 10 bases identical to TRBD2. This CDR3 is 15 amino acids long. CDR1 GTSNPN and CDR2 SVGIG come from the germline V gene (reference sequence). V trimming: 1 base; J trimming: 6 bases; junction bases outside the gene matches: 7. CDR3 residues: CAWSGLAGAGDTQYF. Here the CDR3 DNA reads TGTGCCTGGAGTGGGCTAGCGGGAGCAGGGGATACGCAGTATTTT.

The rearrangement joins TRBV10-1 to TRBJ2-7; no reliable D call. Germline CDR1 reads WNHNN; CDR2 reads SYGVQD (reference sequence). V gave up 7 bases and J gave up 3 bases, with 1 base separating them. The CDR3 extends over 9 amino acids. DNA of the CDR3: TGCGCCAGCATCTACGAGCAGTACTTC. Its translation is CASIYEQYF.

The genes are TRBV27 and TRBJ1-2, with D possibly TRBD1 on 5 matching bases. The CDR3 has 15 residues. In germline, CDR1 is MNHEY, CDR2 SMNVEV (reference sequence). Trimming stripped 6 bases from V and 3 bases from J, with 17 bases between. CDR3 region: CASSPVKGHHYGYTF. In nucleotides, the CDR3 is TGTGCCAGCAGCCCAGTAAAAGGACACCACTATGGCTACACCTTC.

J is TRBJ1-5 and V is TRBV19, with 12 bases lining up with TRBD1. The CDR3 covers 16 residues. Germline V gene lookup returns CDR1 LNHDA and CDR2 SQIVND (reference sequence). V trimming: 6 bases; J trimming: 6 bases; junction bases outside the gene matches: 9. CDR3 amino acids: CASSQPGQGAGQPQHF. The CDR3 DNA follows: TGTGCCAGTAGCCAGCCGGGACAGGGGGCAGGTCAGCCCCAGCATTTT.

The V and J genes are TRBV7-8 and TRBJ2-1, with TRBD2 identical over 10 bases. The CDR3 loop spans 19 amino acids. Germline V lookup: CDR1 SGHVS, CDR2 FQNEAQ. The junction had 21 bases not matched to a gene; V was cut back by 5 bases and J by 8 bases. As DNA, the CDR3 is TGTGCCAGCAGCCCAGACCGGCTAGCGGGAGTTGTTAGGGAGTATGAGCAGTTCTTC. Protein: CASSPDRLAGVVREYEQFF.

V is TRBV7-9 and J is TRBJ1-6, with a possible D match to TRBD1 (6 bases). The germline V and J ends were trimmed by 0 bases and 8 bases, with 11 bases remaining between them. Germline values: CDR1 SEHNR, CDR2 FQNEAQ (reference sequence). The CDR3 consists of 15 residues. CDR3 in DNA: TGTGCCAGCAGCTTAGCAGGCGGGGGGCATTCACCCCTCCACTTT. Amino acid sequence: CASSLAGGGHSPLHF.

The genes are TRBV4-2 and TRBJ1-1; 8 positions match TRBD1. The CDR3 contains 15 residues. The ends lost 4 bases at V and 6 bases at J; junction bases unmatched: 10. The germline gives CDR1 LGHNA, CDR2 YNFKEQ. The CDR3 reads CASSPGQGRVSEAFF. Written as DNA, the CDR3 is TGTGCCAGCAGCCCCGGACAGGGAAGAGTCTCTGAAGCTTTCTTT.

The gene calls are TRBV6-6 and TRBJ1-1; 7 nucleotides line up with TRBD1. After removal of 2 bases from V and 2 bases from J, the junction contained 5 bases not matched to a gene. The germline V gene has CDR1 MNHNY and CDR2 SVGAGI (reference sequence). This CDR3 contains 15 residues. The CDR3 DNA sequence: TGTGCCAGCAGTTACGGACAGGCCGGAAACACTGAAGCTTTCTTT. This sequence encodes CASSYGQAGNTEAFF.

Comments on this clone: A read error may account for a junction end that differs from germline. The chain's CDR3 is CASSYGGTEASF. In DNA form, the CDR3 reads TGTGCCAGCAGTTACGGTGGCACTGAAGCTTCCTTT. The genes are TRBV6-5 and TRBJ1-1; D gene uncertain. Looked up from germline, CDR1 is MNHEY and CDR2 is SVGAGI. The CDR3 consists of 12 residues.

A few counts support this clone. V and J are TRBV7-3 and TRBJ2-1; the D gene is possibly TRBD2 (6 bases). CDR1 is SGHTA, CDR2 FQGTGA, per germline. V dropped 0 bases and J dropped 9 bases, with 9 bases sitting between them. The length of the CDR3 is 13 residues. The CDR3 spells CASSLTAGSEQFF. CDR3 nucleotides: TGTGCCAGCAGCTTAACGGCCGGGAGTGAGCAGTTCTTC.

This clone was counted a few times. V gene TRBV19 combines with J gene TRBJ1-5; perhaps TRBD1 as D (5 bases). Trimming removed 7 bases from V and 0 bases from J, with 10 bases in between. Germline-derived CDR1 and CDR2 are LNHDA and SQIVND (reference sequence). The CDR3 spans 14 residues. For the CDR3, the DNA is TGTGCCAGTATTTCGGGGGGTAGCAATCAGCCCCAGCATTTT. Translated, it gives CASISGGSNQPQHF.

The chain is built from TRBV9 and TRBJ1-2; D is undetermined. The CDR3 covers 12 residues. Germline V gene lookup returns CDR1 SGDLS and CDR2 YYNGEE. The V gene lost 0 bases and the J gene lost 4 bases, with 4 bases spanning the gap. CDR3 loop: CASSVEGYGYTF. The CDR3 nucleotides read TGTGCCAGCAGCGTAGAAGGCTATGGCTACACCTTC. The whole variable domain, filled in from reference TRBV9 and TRBJ1-2, reads DSGVTQTPKHLITATGQRVTLRCSPRSGDLSVYWYQQSLDQGLQFLIQYYNGEERAKGNILERFSAQQFPDLHSELNLSSLELGDSALYFCASSVEGYGYTFGSGTRLTVV.

The chain couples TRBV9 to TRBJ2-1, with TRBD2 identical over 9 bases. The CDR3 runs 15 residues. Germline CDR1 reads SGDLS; CDR2 reads YYNGEE. V was pared by 4 bases and J by 9 bases, with 11 bases of the junction left unmatched. The CDR3 here is CASSPTGTSKGEQFF. The CDR3 coding sequence is TGTGCCAGCAGCCCAACCGGGACTAGCAAGGGTGAGCAGTTCTTC.

CDR3 residues: CASSFFSSYEQYF. The CDR3 bases are TGTGCCAGCAGCTTTTTCAGCTCTTACGAGCAGTACTTC. The J gene is TRBJ2-7, the V gene TRBV11-3; D unclear. The germline gives CDR1 SGHNT, CDR2 YENEEA. The CDR3 extends over 13 amino acids. Trimming removed 3 bases at V and 4 bases at J, with 10 bases between. The entire variable domain, with the rest obtained from reference TRBV11-3 and TRBJ2-7, is as follows: EAGVVQSPRYKIIEKKQPVAFWCNPISGHNTLYWYLQNLGQGPELLIRYENEEAVDDSQLPKDRFSAERLKGVDSTLKIQPAELGDSAVYLCASSFFSSYEQYFGPGTRLTVT.

The CDR3 here is CASRPDGSGNQPQHF. The CDR3 coding sequence is TGTGCCAGCAGGCCCGACGGCAGTGGCAATCAGCCCCAGCATTTT. The V gene is TRBV2, the J gene TRBJ1-5; D is undetermined. CDR3 length equals 15 residues. The V gene lost 6 bases and the J gene lost 2 bases, with 14 bases spanning the gap. Germline loops: CDR1 SNHLY, CDR2 FYNNEI. The full variable domain, in which reference TRBV2 and TRBJ1-5 provide the parts outside the CDR3, is EPEVTQTPSHQVTQMGQEVILRCVPISNHLYFYWYRQILGQKVEFLVSFYNNEISEKSEIFDDQFSVERPDGSNFTLKIRSTKLEDSAMYFCASRPDGSGNQPQHFGDGTRLSIL.

This clone was seen a single time. V is TRBV7-9 and J is TRBJ2-7; the D call may be TRBD1 or TRBD2 (5 bases each). The CDR3 totals 13 residues. CDR1 and CDR2 (germline): SEHNR, FQNEAQ (reference sequence). Trimming removed 5 bases at V and 2 bases at J, with 10 bases between. In DNA form, the CDR3 reads TGTGCCAGCAGCCTCGGGACGGCCTACGAGCAGTACTTC. As protein: CASSLGTAYEQYF.

The chain joins TRBV5-1 to TRBJ1-3; D might be TRBD1 (5 bases). Deletions cut 0 bases from V and 8 bases from J, with 21 bases between. The CDR3 covers 17 residues. Germline lookup yields CDR1 SGHRS and CDR2 YFSETQ. The CDR3 here is CASSLAPLGPTRDTIYF. Here the CDR3 DNA reads TGCGCCAGCAGCTTGGCTCCTCTGGGGCCCACACGAGACACCATATATTTT.